Following are 24 T cell receptor beta chains from one sample sequenced in a study of T cells in localized non-small cell lung cancer. Clones were sequenced by immunoSEQ multiplex PCR, and TCRdb holds only the in-frame ones, with some missing. The sample carries roughly 24,000 clones, roughly 90% recorded once. The sequencing used peripheral blood, collected before any cancer treatment. These receptors originate from an older female donor with stage II squamous cell lung carcinoma.

On this clone: At one of its ends the junction is not consistent with the germline gene, which may arise from a read error. The J gene is TRBJ2-3, the V gene TRBV7-7, with 15 nucleotides matching TRBD2. CDR3 length: 18 amino acids. Germline V lookup: CDR1 SSHAT, CDR2 FNYEAQ (reference sequence). CDR3 residues: CASSPGLAGGPGGDTQYF. In DNA form, the CDR3 reads TGTGCTAGCAGCCCGGGACTAGCGGGAGGCCCTGGTGGAGATACGCAGTATTTT.

V and J are TRBV13 and TRBJ1-4, with D perhaps matching TRBD1 (6 bases). V shed 6 bases and J shed 9 bases, with 17 bases lying between them. The CDR3 extends over 14 amino acids. Germline-derived CDR1 and CDR2 are PRHDT and FYEKMQ (reference sequence). The CDR3 DNA follows: TGTGCCAGCAGTACCGCCCCCAGGGGAAAAAAACTGTTTTTT. It yields the protein CASSTAPRGKKLFF.

The chain joins TRBV6-1 to TRBJ1-4, with D perhaps TRBD1 (6 bases). There are 15 residues in the CDR3. Germline assignment: CDR1 MNHNS and CDR2 SASEGT. Trimming cost V 5 bases and J 8 bases, with 18 bases left between them. CDR3 DNA: TGTGCCAGCAGTCCACATGGGGGGGCATGGGAAAAACTGTTTTTT. It specifies CASSPHGGAWEKLFF.

CDR3 loop: CASSLSLGLASHIQYF. The CDR3 coding sequence is TGTGCCAGCAGCTTAAGCCTGGGACTAGCTTCTCACATTCAGTACTTC. This sequence joins TRBV7-2 and TRBJ2-4, with 9 bases lining up with TRBD2. The CDR3 contains 16 residues. The germline V gene has CDR1 SGHTA and CDR2 FQGNSA. V shed 2 bases, J shed 8 bases, and the junction held 10 bases outside the gene matches.

This sequence joins TRBV6-4 and TRBJ1-5, with D tentatively TRBD1 (5 bases). The germline V gene encodes CDR1 MRHNA and CDR2 SNTAGT. With 2 bases removed from V and 4 bases from J, the gap between germline ends came to 6 bases. CDR3 length: 13 amino acids. The CDR3 DNA is TGTGCCAGCAGTGACGGGGGGAATCAGCCCCAGCATTTT. It translates to CASSDGGNQPQHF.

The chain couples TRBV18 to TRBJ2-2, with TRBD2 identical over 7 bases. CDR3 length equals 15 residues. The germline V gene encodes CDR1 KGHSH and CDR2 LQKENI. The V segment lost 4 bases and the J segment 1 base; nucleotides outside the gene matches: 3. In DNA form, the CDR3 reads TGTGCCAGCTCACAGACTAGCCTGAACACCGGGGAGCTGTTTTTT. It codes for CASSQTSLNTGELFF.

This clone was seen only once. The chain joins TRBV19 to TRBJ1-2, with D hard to call. The CDR3 is 14 residues long. V was cut by 7 bases and J by 4 bases, with 16 bases left in between. CDR1 and CDR2 from the germline V gene are LNHDA and SQIVND (reference sequence). In DNA, the CDR3 is TGTGCCAGTAACCCCCCCGGCCAGCCCTATGGCTACACCTTC. This encodes CASNPPGQPYGYTF.

This chain joins TRBV5-5 and TRBJ2-3; 12 bases line up with TRBD1. CDR1 is SGHKS, CDR2 YYEKEE, per germline (reference sequence). This CDR3 has 17 residues. V trimming: 1 base; J trimming: 5 bases; junction bases outside the gene matches: 8. The CDR3 loop reads CASSLLRGTGGKDTQYF. CDR3 nucleotide sequence: TGTGCCAGCAGCTTGTTGAGAGGGACAGGGGGCAAAGATACGCAGTATTTT.

The chain uses TRBV30 and TRBJ2-2; perhaps TRBD2 as D (5 bases). The CDR3 has 16 amino acids. Germline V gene data show CDR1 as GTSNPN and CDR2 as SVGIG (reference sequence). Trimming removed 0 bases from V and 4 bases from J, with 15 bases in between. The CDR3 DNA sequence: TGTGCCTGGAGTGTTAGGAGGTTCAGTAGCACCGGGGAGCTGTTTTTT. Its protein is CAWSVRRFSSTGELFF.

On this clone: In the same sample, other DNA sequences code for this CDR3. The V gene is TRBV6-5, the J gene TRBJ2-5; 10 bases fit TRBD1. V lost 4 bases and J lost 4; bases outside the gene matches: 9. The germline CDR1 and CDR2 sequences are MNHEY and SVGAGI. The CDR3 totals 16 residues. CDR3 residues: CASSFSGQGYGETQYF. CDR3 in DNA: TGTGCCAGCAGTTTCTCGGGACAGGGGTACGGAGAGACCCAGTACTTC.

The CDR3 sequence is CASSPRSDTNEQYF. The CDR3 DNA is TGTGCCAGCTCACCAAGGAGCGACACGAATGAGCAGTACTTC. The chain has TRBV18 and TRBJ2-7, with D hard to call. The CDR3 runs to 14 residues. Trimming pared 2 bases from V and 7 bases from J, leaving 15 bases between. Germline V gene data show CDR1 as KGHSH and CDR2 as LQKENI. Full variable domain (rest looked up from reference TRBV18 and TRBJ2-7): NAGVMQNPRHLVRRRGQEARLRCSPMKGHSHVYWYRQLPEEGLKFMVYLQKENIIDESGMPKERFSAEFPKEGPSILRIQQVVRGDSAAYFCASSPRSDTNEQYFGPGTRLTVT.

The chain recombines TRBV6-6 with TRBJ1-5; D is undetermined. Per the germline V gene, CDR1 is MNHNY and CDR2 is SVGAGI (reference sequence). Between the trimmed V and J ends, which lost 2 bases and 2 bases, there was a span of 4 bases. The CDR3 is made up of 13 amino acids. CDR3 nucleotides: TGTGCCAGCAGTTACCAGGGCAATCAGCCCCAGCATTTT. It translates to CASSYQGNQPQHF.

The chain employs TRBV4-1 and TRBJ2-1; 7 nucleotides line up with TRBD2. The ends lost 6 bases at V and 2 bases at J; junction bases unmatched: 10. Germline V lookup: CDR1 MGHRA, CDR2 YSYEKL. The CDR3 extends over 16 amino acids. The CDR3 is CASRISGRDPYNEQFF. The CDR3 DNA sequence: TGCGCCAGCAGGATTTCGGGGAGGGACCCCTACAATGAGCAGTTCTTC.

The chain links TRBV7-2 to TRBJ1-2, with 7 positions matching TRBD1. This CDR3 region has 13 residues. V lost 7 bases and J lost 5; bases outside the gene matches: 7. CDR1 is SGHTA, CDR2 FQGNSA, per germline. The CDR3 region has the DNA TGTGCCAGCACCACGGACAGGTATTATGGCTACACCTTC. Protein: CASTTDRYYGYTF.

This chain links TRBV18 with TRBJ1-2; 7 positions agree with TRBD1. Unmatched junction bases numbered 4, after V lost 3 bases and J lost 6 bases. CDR3 length: 13 amino acids. Germline-derived CDR1 and CDR2 are KGHSH and LQKENI. In DNA form, the CDR3 reads TGTGCCAGCTCACCCGGGACAGTAGATGGCTACACCTTC. Translated: CASSPGTVDGYTF.

This chain uses TRBV6-4 with TRBJ2-3; 8 bases match TRBD1. Germline values: CDR1 MRHNA, CDR2 SNTAGT. The ends lost 4 bases at V and 4 bases at J; junction bases unmatched: 4. The CDR3 is 14 residues long. The CDR3 region is CASSVGQGSDTQYF. In nucleotides, the CDR3 is TGTGCCAGCAGTGTAGGACAGGGCTCAGATACGCAGTATTTT.

This clone appeared once. The chain joins TRBV4-1 to TRBJ2-5; TRBD2 matches at 12 bases. Germline V CDR1 and CDR2: MGHRA, YSYEKL. After removal of 11 bases from V and 6 bases from J, the junction contained 13 bases not matched to a gene. CDR3 length: 15 amino acids. CDR3 residues: CAFESRTSGVQTQYF. The CDR3 nucleotides are TGCGCCTTCGAGTCGCGGACTAGCGGGGTACAGACCCAGTACTTC.

The chain joins TRBV5-8 to TRBJ1-2, with D perhaps TRBD1 (6 bases). The V end was cut by 6 bases, the J end by 7 bases, with 16 bases between. CDR1 and CDR2 (germline): SGHTS, YDEGEE. There are 13 residues in the CDR3. The CDR3 coding sequence is TGTGCCAGCACCTGGGGGGGGCGAGGTGGCTACACCTTC. This gives the protein CASTWGGRGGYTF.

The chain carries TRBV9 and TRBJ2-1; weak D call: TRBD1 (6 bases). Germline assignment: CDR1 SGDLS and CDR2 YYNGEE. The V gene lost 3 bases and the J gene lost 15 bases, with 19 bases spanning the gap. The CDR3 runs 13 residues. CDR3 DNA sequence: TGTGCCAGCAGCGAGCCTTCCAGGGGCGTCCCGTTCTTC. Amino acids: CASSEPSRGVPFF. Drawing the rest from reference TRBV9 and TRBJ2-1, the complete variable domain is DSGVTQTPKHLITATGQRVTLRCSPRSGDLSVYWYQQSLDQGLQFLIQYYNGEERAKGNILERFSAQQFPDLHSELNLSSLELGDSALYFCASSEPSRGVPFFGPGTRLTVL.

The V gene is TRBV5-8, the J gene TRBJ1-5; 9 positions agree with TRBD1. The CDR3 is 17 residues long. J gave up 0 bases and V 4 bases, and 8 bases lay outside the gene matches. Germline lookup yields CDR1 SGHTS and CDR2 YDEGEE. The CDR3 region is CASSLGTGKISNQPQHF. The CDR3 nucleotides read TGTGCCAGCAGCCTAGGGACAGGGAAGATTAGCAATCAGCCCCAGCATTTT.

The rearrangement joins TRBV19 to TRBJ1-5; D not resolved. This CDR3 is built from 12 residues. Looked up from germline, CDR1 is LNHDA and CDR2 is SQIVND (reference sequence). V was clipped by 6 bases and J by 2 bases, with 5 bases between them. CDR3 sequence: CASRIGNQPQHF. The CDR3 DNA reads as TGTGCCAGTAGGATTGGCAATCAGCCCCAGCATTTT.

The V call is TRBV2, the J call TRBJ1-5; D gene unclear. This CDR3 contains 14 residues. V was clipped by 3 bases and J by 3 bases, with 9 bases between them. The germline V gene encodes CDR1 SNHLY and CDR2 FYNNEI. CDR3 DNA: TGTGCCAGCAGTGATCTCACTTTCAATCAGCCCCAGCATTTT. Its translation: CASSDLTFNQPQHF.

The rearrangement uses TRBV19 and TRBJ1-1; 7 bases align to TRBD1. The germline CDR1 and CDR2 sequences are LNHDA and SQIVND (reference sequence). J gave up 7 bases and V 5 bases, and 13 bases lay outside the gene matches. The CDR3 extends over 15 amino acids. CDR3 in amino acids: CASSPRQGGRGEAFF. The CDR3 DNA reads as TGTGCCAGTAGTCCTCGACAGGGCGGACGGGGTGAAGCTTTCTTT.

The genes are TRBV30 and TRBJ2-7, with D perhaps TRBD1 (5 bases). Trimming left V 4 bases short and J 7 bases short, with 17 bases between. Germline V gene lookup returns CDR1 GTSNPN and CDR2 SVGIG (reference sequence). The CDR3 covers 13 residues. CDR3 sequence (DNA): TGTGCCTGGAAGCATGGGAACAGGCAGGAGCAGTACTTC. Encoded protein: CAWKHGNRQEQYF.